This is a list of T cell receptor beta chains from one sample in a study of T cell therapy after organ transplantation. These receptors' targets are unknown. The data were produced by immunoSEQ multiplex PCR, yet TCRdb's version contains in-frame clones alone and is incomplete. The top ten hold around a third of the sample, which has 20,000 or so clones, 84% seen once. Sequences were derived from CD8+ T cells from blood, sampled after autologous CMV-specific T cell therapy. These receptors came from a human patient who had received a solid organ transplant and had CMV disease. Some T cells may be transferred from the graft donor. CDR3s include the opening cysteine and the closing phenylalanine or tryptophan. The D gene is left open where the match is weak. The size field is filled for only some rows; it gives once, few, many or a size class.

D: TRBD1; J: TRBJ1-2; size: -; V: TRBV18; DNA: TGTGCCAGCTCACCTAACGGGGACAGGGGGTATGGCTACACCTTC; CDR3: CASSPNGDRGYGYTF
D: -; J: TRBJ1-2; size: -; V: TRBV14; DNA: TGTGCCAGCAGCCAAGTGCAGGGCTACTATGGCTACACCTTC; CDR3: CASSQVQGYYGYTF
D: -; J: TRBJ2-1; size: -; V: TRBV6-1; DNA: TGTGCCAGCTTGGGACTTGATTACAATGAGCAGTTCTTC; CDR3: CASLGLDYNEQFF
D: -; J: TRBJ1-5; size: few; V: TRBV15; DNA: TGTGCCACCAGCAGAGATCGGGGGGATCAGCCCCAGCATTTT; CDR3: CATSRDRGDQPQHF
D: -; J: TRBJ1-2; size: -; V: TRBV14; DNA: TGTGCCAGCAGCCAAGCTGTAACAGCTAACTATGGCTACACCTTC; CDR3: CASSQAVTANYGYTF
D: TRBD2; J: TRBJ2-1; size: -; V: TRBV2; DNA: TGTGCCAGCAGCGATAGCGGGGGGGCAAACAATGAGCAGTTCTTC; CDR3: CASSDSGGANNEQFF
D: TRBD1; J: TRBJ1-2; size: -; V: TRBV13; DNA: TGTGCCAGCAGCGTCCCTACAGGGGGCACTAACTATGGCTACACCTTC; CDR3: CASSVPTGGTNYGYTF
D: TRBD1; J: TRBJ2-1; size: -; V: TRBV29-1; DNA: TGCAGCGTCGGACAGGGAAATGAGCAGTTCTTC; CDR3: CSVGQGNEQFF
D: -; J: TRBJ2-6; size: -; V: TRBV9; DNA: TGTGCCAGCAGCCTAGCGAGGCACTCTGGGGCCAACGTCCTGACTTTC; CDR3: CASSLARHSGANVLTF
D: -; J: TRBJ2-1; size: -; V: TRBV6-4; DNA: TGTGCCAGCAGACCCCCCGGGGACACCCAGAGCTCCTACAATGAGCAGTTCTTC; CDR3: CASRPPGDTQSSYNEQFF
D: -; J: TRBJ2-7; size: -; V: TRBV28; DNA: TGTGCCAGCAGCCGAAACGAGCAGTACTTC; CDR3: CASSRNEQYF
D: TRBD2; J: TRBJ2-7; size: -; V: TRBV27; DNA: TGTGCCAGCAGAGTAGCGGGAGGGCCGGCCTACGAGCAGTACTTC; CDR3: CASRVAGGPAYEQYF
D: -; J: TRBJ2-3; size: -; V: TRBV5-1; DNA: TGCGCCAGCTCCTCATACGGGCTAGCTGGGGAAGGGGAGCAGTATTTT; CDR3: CASSSYGLAGEGEQYF
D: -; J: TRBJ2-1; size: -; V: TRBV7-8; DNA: TGTGCCAGCAGCTTAAGAGGGGGTTCGAATGAGCAGTTCTTC; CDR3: CASSLRGGSNEQFF
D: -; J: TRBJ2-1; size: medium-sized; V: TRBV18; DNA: TGTGCCAGCTCCCTCCGGGACGACCACTACAATGAGCAGTTCTTC; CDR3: CASSLRDDHYNEQFF
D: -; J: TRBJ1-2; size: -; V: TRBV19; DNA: TGTGCCAGTAGTAACCCCCCCGGTGGCTACACCTTC; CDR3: CASSNPPGGYTF
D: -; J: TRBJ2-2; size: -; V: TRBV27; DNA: TGTGCCAGCAGTTTATGGACGAACACCGGGGAGCTGTTTTTT; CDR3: CASSLWTNTGELFF
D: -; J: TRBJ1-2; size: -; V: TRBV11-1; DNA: TGTGCCAGCAGCTTAGACAGTGGCGGCTACACCTTC; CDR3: CASSLDSGGYTF
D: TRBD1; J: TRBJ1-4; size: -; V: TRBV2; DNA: TGTGCCAGCAGTGAACCCCCTTGGACAGGGCTTGAAAAACTGTTTTTT; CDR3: CASSEPPWTGLEKLFF
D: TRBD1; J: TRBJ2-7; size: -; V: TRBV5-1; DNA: TGCGCCAGCAGCTTAGGGACAGGGGTGACCTACGAGCAGTACTTC; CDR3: CASSLGTGVTYEQYF
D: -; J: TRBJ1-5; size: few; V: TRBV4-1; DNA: TGCGCCAGCAGCCAATTCGGACAGTTGGTTGCCCAGCCCCAGCATTTT; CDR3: CASSQFGQLVAQPQHF
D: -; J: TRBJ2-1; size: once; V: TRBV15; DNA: TGTGCCACCGACGGGCTACAGCCCGATGAGCAGTTCTTC; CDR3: CATDGLQPDEQFF
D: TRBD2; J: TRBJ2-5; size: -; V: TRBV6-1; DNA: TGTGCCAGCAGTGGGTCCCGGGACGTTTTCGGGAGGTATGGGGTAGAGACCCAGTACTTC; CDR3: CASSGSRDVFGRYGVETQYF
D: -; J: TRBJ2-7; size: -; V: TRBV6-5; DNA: TGTGCCAGCATAAGAGGGAACGGCCTCTACGAGCAGTACTTC; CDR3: CASIRGNGLYEQYF
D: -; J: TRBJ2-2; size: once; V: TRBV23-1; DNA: TGCGCCAGCAGTCAATCACACAGGAGGACTACCACTTACACCGGGGAGCTGTTTTTT; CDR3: CASSQSHRRTTTYTGELFF
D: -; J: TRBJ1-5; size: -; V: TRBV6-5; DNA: TGTGCCAGCAGTCACGGTTTTCTTAATCAGCCCCAGCATTTT; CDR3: CASSHGFLNQPQHF
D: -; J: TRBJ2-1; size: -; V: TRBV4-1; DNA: TGCGCCAGCAGCCCACTGGACAGCTCCTACAATGAGCAGTTCTTC; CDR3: CASSPLDSSYNEQFF
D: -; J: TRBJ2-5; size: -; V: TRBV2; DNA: TGTGCCAGCCTCATCCGGGCAGCCAGAGCCCGACAAGAGACCCAGTACTTC; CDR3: CASLIRAARARQETQYF
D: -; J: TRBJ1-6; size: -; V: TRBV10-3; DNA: TGTGCCATCAGTGAGTCGAGCGGCTCCTATAATTCACCCCTCCACTTT; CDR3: CAISESSGSYNSPLHF
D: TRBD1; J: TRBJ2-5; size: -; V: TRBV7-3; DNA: TGTGCCAGCAGCTTACAGGGACAGGCGGGGGAGACCCAGTACTTC; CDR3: CASSLQGQAGETQYF
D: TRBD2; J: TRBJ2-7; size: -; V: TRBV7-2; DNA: TGTGCCAGCAGCTTAGGGTTAGCGGGAAGCGACGAGCAGTACTTC; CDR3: CASSLGLAGSDEQYF
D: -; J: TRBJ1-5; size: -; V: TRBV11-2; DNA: TGTGCCAGCAGCTTAGGTTGGCAGGGGAGTCAGCCCCAGCATTTT; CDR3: CASSLGWQGSQPQHF
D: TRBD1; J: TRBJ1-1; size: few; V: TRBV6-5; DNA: TGTGCCAGCAGCAGGACAGGGGGCTTGAACACTGAAGCTTTCTTT; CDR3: CASSRTGGLNTEAFF
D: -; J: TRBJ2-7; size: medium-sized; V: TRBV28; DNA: TGTGCCAGCAACCGGGACACATCCTACGAGCAGTACTTC; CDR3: CASNRDTSYEQYF
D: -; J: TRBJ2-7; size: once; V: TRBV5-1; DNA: TGCGCCAGCAGCCCCCGCAGTGGCCACGAGCAGTACTTC; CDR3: CASSPRSGHEQYF
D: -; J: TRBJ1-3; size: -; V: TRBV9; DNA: TGTGCCAGCAGCGTAGATCTGGCGACCGGGGCCGGAAACACCATATATTTT; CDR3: CASSVDLATGAGNTIYF
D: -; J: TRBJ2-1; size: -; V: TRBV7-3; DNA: TGTGCCAGCAGCCCCGCGGTAGGCTCCTACAATGAGCAGTTCTTC; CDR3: CASSPAVGSYNEQFF
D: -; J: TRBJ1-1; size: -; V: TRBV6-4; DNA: TGTGCCAGCAGTGAACGGGAGAACACTGAAGCTTTCTTT; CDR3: CASSERENTEAFF
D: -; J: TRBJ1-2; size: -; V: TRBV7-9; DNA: TGTGCCAGCAGCTATGGGGGGGGCCCCTATGGCTACACCTTC; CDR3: CASSYGGGPYGYTF
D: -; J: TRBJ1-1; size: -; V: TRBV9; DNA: TGTGCCAGCAGCGTAGGAGGGCGGGAAGCTTTCTTT; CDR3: CASSVGGREAFF
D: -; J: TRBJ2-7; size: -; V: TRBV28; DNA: TGTGCCAGCAGCCGTTCAGAGTCCGAGCAGTACTTC; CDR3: CASSRSESEQYF
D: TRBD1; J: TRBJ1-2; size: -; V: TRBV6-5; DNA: TGTGCCAGCAGCCCTCGACAGGGGAAGAACTATGGCTACACCTTC; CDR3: CASSPRQGKNYGYTF
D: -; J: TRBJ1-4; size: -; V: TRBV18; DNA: TGTGCCAGCTCAGATTACGGGACGCCGCGGGGAAAACTGTTTTTT; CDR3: CASSDYGTPRGKLFF
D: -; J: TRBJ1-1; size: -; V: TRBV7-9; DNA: TGTGCCAGCAGCTCGTACTCGGACACTGAAGCTTTCTTT; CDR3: CASSSYSDTEAFF
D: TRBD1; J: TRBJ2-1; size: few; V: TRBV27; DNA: TGTGCCAGCAGTCGGCGGGACAGGGGGCCTGATGAGCAGTTCTTC; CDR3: CASSRRDRGPDEQFF
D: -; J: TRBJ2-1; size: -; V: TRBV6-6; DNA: TGTGCCAGCCTGACTGGAAGAGAGCAGTTCTTC; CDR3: CASLTGREQFF
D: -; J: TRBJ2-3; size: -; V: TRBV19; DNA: TGTGCCAGTAGTATCCTAGCCACAGATACGCAGTATTTT; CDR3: CASSILATDTQYF
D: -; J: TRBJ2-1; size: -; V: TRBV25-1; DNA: TGTGCCAGCAGTGACACCATACAGGGAGCCGTGAATGAGCAGTTCTTC; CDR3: CASSDTIQGAVNEQFF
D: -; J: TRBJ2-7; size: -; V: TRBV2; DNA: TGTGCCAGCAGTGTGGGACACCCGTCCTCCTACGAGCAGTACTTC; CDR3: CASSVGHPSSYEQYF
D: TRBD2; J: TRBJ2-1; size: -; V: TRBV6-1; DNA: TGTGCCAGCAGTGAGTTCCAGCGGGGGGGACGATCACTATTTAACAATGAGCAGTTCTTC; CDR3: CASSEFQRGGRSLFNNEQFF
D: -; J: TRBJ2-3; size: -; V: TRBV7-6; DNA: TGTGCCAGTTCATGGCAGGGTAGCACAGATACGCAGTATTTT; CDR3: CASSWQGSTDTQYF
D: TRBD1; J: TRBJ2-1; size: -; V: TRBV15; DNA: TGTGCCACCAGCAGAGATCGGGACAGCGACAATGAGCAGTTCTTC; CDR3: CATSRDRDSDNEQFF
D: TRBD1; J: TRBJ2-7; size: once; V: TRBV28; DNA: TGTGCCAGCAGGCGGACAGGGAACGAGCAGTACTTC; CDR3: CASRRTGNEQYF
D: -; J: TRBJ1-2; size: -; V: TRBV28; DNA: TGTGCCAGCAGTCCAACCAGGGGCTATGGCTACACCTTC; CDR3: CASSPTRGYGYTF